Presented here are 13 T cell receptor beta chains from one specimen sequenced in a study of tumor and adjacent non-tumor tissue in lung cancer. This sample's RNA came from whole unsorted tissue. A modified ARM-PCR protocol with three rounds of nested PCR amplified TCRbeta. From the multiplex PCR reads, TCRdb called clonotypes with MiXCR, one entry per CDR3 protein. The data contain about 110,000 distinct CDR3 sequences, approximately 71% of them singletons. The source material was lung tumor tissue. Receptor source: a woman aged 60-70 years with non-small cell lung cancer.

Of note for this clonotype: This may be a read error, as it is one base from a much larger clone. The gene calls are TRBV6-1 and TRBJ1-2; TRBD1 is a possible D gene (5 bases). The CDR3 covers 17 residues. Trimming cost V 5 bases and J 2 bases, with 21 bases left between them. Germline V gene lookup returns CDR1 MNHNS and CDR2 SASEGT. The CDR3 spells CASSKGAGPPINYGYTF. The CDR3 DNA reads TGTGCCAGCAGTAAAGGGGCAGGACCTCCTATAAACTATGGCTACACCTTC.

For this clonotype: The junction departs from germline at one end; a sequencing error may be responsible. J is TRBJ2-3 and V is TRBV5-4; 11 bases line up with TRBD2. There are 18 residues in the CDR3. Germline values: CDR1 SGHNT, CDR2 YYREEE (reference sequence). The CDR3 DNA sequence: TGTGCCAGCAGCAATCAAACCGCACTAGCGGGGGCCAGGGATACGAAGTATTTT. This translates into CASSNQTALAGARDTKYF.

J is TRBJ2-5 and V is TRBV20-1; the D gene is possibly TRBD1 (5 bases). Trimming shortened V by 6 bases and J by 4 bases, and 21 bases separated the two germline ends. The CDR3 is 15 amino acids. CDR1 is DFQATT and CDR2 is SNEGSKA in the germline V gene (reference sequence). The CDR3 is CSAHRGVNGAETQYF. CDR3 nucleotide sequence: TGCAGTGCCCATAGGGGCGTAAACGGAGCAGAGACCCAGTACTTC.

This clonotype was found many times. The chain's CDR3 is CASSLRIRQDHQETQYF. Written as DNA, the CDR3 is TGTGCCAGCAGCCTTCGGATACGGCAGGATCACCAAGAGACCCAGTACTTC. The V and J genes are TRBV5-6 and TRBJ2-5; D not certain. The CDR3 contains 17 residues. V was trimmed by 4 bases and J by 0 bases, leaving 19 bases between them. Germline assignment: CDR1 SGHDT and CDR2 YYEEEE.

This chain links TRBV11-2 with TRBJ2-3; 8 positions agree with TRBD2. This CDR3 spans 16 amino acids. V was pared by 4 bases and J by 6 bases, with 12 bases of the junction left unmatched. Germline assignment: CDR1 SGHAT and CDR2 FQNNGV. This chain's CDR3 is CASSSRGVPGLDTQYF. CDR3 DNA sequence: TGTGCCAGCAGCTCGCGGGGGGTTCCGGGACTCGATACGCAGTATTTT. The variable domain in full, with the rest retrieved from reference TRBV11-2 and TRBJ2-3, is EAGVAQSPRYKIIEKRQSVAFWCNPISGHATLYWYQQILGQGPKLLIQFQNNGVVDDSQLPKDRFSAERLKGVDSTLKIQPAKLEDSAVYLCASSSRGVPGLDTQYFGPGTRLTVL.

The count of this clonotype is one. The junction and the germline gene differ at one end; a read error may be behind it. The genes are TRBV20-1 and TRBJ1-6, with unresolved D. The CDR3 has 16 residues. Germline lookup yields CDR1 DFQATT and CDR2 SNEGSKA (reference sequence). The CDR3 coding sequence is TGCAGTGTTTTCTCAACCCCTGACCACTATAATTCACCCCTGCACTTT. Protein sequence: CSVFSTPDHYNSPLHF.

In regard to this clonotype: Sequence at one end of the junction differs from germline and may be a read error. The chain has TRBV12-3 or TRBV12-4 and TRBJ2-3; D is unclear. The CDR3 totals 15 residues. As DNA, the CDR3 is TGTGCCAGCAGTTTGCTGGGGTTCTACACATATACACAGTATTTT. This codes for CASSLLGFYTYTQYF.

Comments on this clonotype: At one boundary the junction diverges from the germline segment, which might be a read error. This rearrangement joins TRBV7-8 to TRBJ2-5; D may be TRBD1 or TRBD2 (5 bases each). The CDR3 length is 14 residues. Germline V gene lookup returns CDR1 SGHVS and CDR2 FQNEAQ. CDR3 DNA: TGTGTCAGCAGCGTGGGGGACCACCAAGTGACCCAGTACTTC. As protein: CVSSVGDHQVTQYF.

Of note for this clonotype: Since no conserved phenylalanine or tryptophan closes the CDR3, a read error is the likely cause. This chain joins TRBV18 and TRBJ1-6; 8 positions match TRBD1. Germline CDR1 KGHSH, CDR2 LQKENI. The CDR3 extends over 15 amino acids. V dropped 5 bases and J dropped 11; count of bases not matched to a gene: 11. The CDR3 sequence: CASSARQGLDTPLHI. The CDR3 coding sequence is TGTGCCAGCTCAGCTCGACAGGGGCTTGATACACCCCTCCACATT.

With respect to this clonotype: The junction departs from germline at one end; a sequencing error may be responsible. The chain couples TRBV20-1 to TRBJ2-5, with TRBD1 matching 10 bases. Germline V gene data show CDR1 as DFQATT and CDR2 as SNEGSKA (reference sequence). The CDR3 sequence is 14 residues long. The CDR3 DNA follows: TGCAATGCAACCGGGACAGGGGTCGGGGAGACCCAGTACTTT. Translation gives CNATGTGVGETQYF.

To note about this clonotype: One junction end does not reproduce the germline sequence, and a read error may be involved. The chain has TRBV6-2 or TRBV6-3 and TRBJ2-5; 8 bases fit TRBD2. The CDR3 length is 15 residues. In germline, CDR1 is MNHEY, CDR2 SVGEGT. CDR3: CASNYLTSVRETQYF. As DNA, the CDR3 is TGTGCCAGCAATTACCTGACTAGCGTGAGAGAGACCCAGTACTTC.

The chain carries TRBV20-1 and TRBJ2-7, with a weak D call TRBD2 (5 bases). Deletions cut 6 bases from V and 11 bases from J, with 20 bases between. The CDR3 is 12 residues long. Germline V gene data show CDR1 as DFQATT and CDR2 as SNEGSKA (reference sequence). CDR3 region: CSAEGVSSGEYF. CDR3 DNA sequence: TGCAGTGCCGAGGGTGTGTCCTCTGGGGAGTACTTC.

This clonotype was recorded many times. The chain uses TRBV29-1 and TRBJ2-1; 8 bases are shared with TRBD2. Germline CDR1 reads SQVTM; CDR2 reads ANQGSEA. The CDR3 is made up of 12 amino acids. The CDR3 bases are TGCAGAGGAGGAGCGGGGGTTGGTGAGCAGTTCTTC. Translation gives CRGGAGVGEQFF.